These T cell receptor beta chains were read from a single sample in a study of human T cells and chemical hapten exposure. TCRdb re-derived calls from the RACE reads in MiXCR, one entry per CDR3 protein. This table holds around 130,000 distinct CDR3 sequences, roughly 12% found once. Sample: whole blood, taken in connection with sensitization to the hapten diphenylcyclopropenone (DPC). The origin of the receptors is a woman in her fifties or sixties with alopecia areata. Some clones in this sample may be carry-over from other donors' samples. Both conserved end residues are part of each CDR3. A D gene is named only where the DNA matches it firmly. Expanded clones get a size class; other rows say once, few or many, or leave the size out.

TRBJ2-3	NA	NA	TRBV7-3	CASSPGGRGDTQYF	TGTGCCAGCAGCCCTGGGGGGAGAGGAGATACGCAGTATTTT
TRBJ1-1	TRBD1	NA	TRBV29-1	CSVAVTGGAEAFF	TGCAGCGTAGCCGTTACAGGGGGCGCTGAAGCTTTCTTT
TRBJ2-1	TRBD2	few	TRBV3-1	CASSRSGRNHNEQFF	TGTGCCAGCAGCAGAAGCGGGAGGAATCACAATGAGCAGTTCTTC
TRBJ2-3	NA	NA	TRBV7-9	CASSLGVGGLRTDTQYF	TGTGCCAGCAGCTTAGGAGTTGGAGGCCTTCGCACAGATACGCAGTATTTT
TRBJ2-1	NA	few	TRBV6-2/TRBV6-3	CASDSSSYNEQFF	TGTGCCAGCGACTCCTCTTCATACAATGAGCAGTTCTTC
TRBJ1-2	NA	many	TRBV12-3/TRBV12-4	CASSQGGKRAGYTF	TGTGCCAGCAGCCAAGGGGGAAAGCGGGCTGGCTACACCTTC
TRBJ2-7	TRBD2	many	TRBV7-2	CASSFPSGRAEQYF	TGTGCCAGCAGCTTCCCTAGCGGGAGGGCGGAGCAGTACTTC
TRBJ2-4	NA	NA	TRBV5-1	CASSLDGLAKNIQYF	TGCGCCAGCAGCTTGGACGGTTTAGCCAAAAACATTCAGTACTTC
TRBJ2-1	TRBD1	few	TRBV11-2	CAKQRQGLLGPYNEQFF	TGTGCCAAGCAAAGACAGGGTCTACTTGGCCCTTACAATGAGCAGTTCTTC
TRBJ2-1	TRBD1	NA	TRBV12-3/TRBV12-4	CASSLASQGVSKFF	TGTGCCAGCAGTTTAGCGTCCCAGGGGGTTAGTAAGTTCTTC
TRBJ2-1	NA	NA	TRBV11-2	CASSLQGPMGNEQFF	TGTGCCAGCAGCTTACAGGGCCCAATGGGCAATGAGCAGTTCTTC
TRBJ2-3	NA	NA	TRBV11-2	CASSSRSDGDTQYF	TGTGCCAGCAGCTCAAGGTCGGACGGAGATACGCAGTATTTT
TRBJ1-5	NA	few	TRBV20-1	CSARRTSGRAPNLNTQHF	TGCAGTGCTAGAAGGACTAGCGGGAGGGCGCCCAATCTTAATACGCAGCATTTT
TRBJ1-1	NA	few	TRBV7-9	CASSDGVVNTEAFF	TGTGCCAGCAGCGACGGAGTAGTGAACACTGAAGCTTTCTTT
TRBJ2-7	TRBD2	few	TRBV7-2	CASSLDAGGPYEQYF	TGTGCCAGCAGCTTAGATGCGGGGGGCCCCTACGAGCAGTACTTC
TRBJ2-1	TRBD2	many	TRBV7-3	CASSLDAGGPGEQFF	TGTGCCAGCAGCTTAGACGCGGGAGGGCCAGGGGAGCAGTTCTTC
TRBJ1-5	NA	few	TRBV6-2/TRBV6-3	CASEDPNQPQHF	TGTGCCAGTGAGGACCCGAATCAGCCCCAGCATTTT
TRBJ1-1	TRBD1	NA	TRBV7-6	CASSLRQGTNTEAFF	TGTGCCAGCAGCTTAAGACAGGGCACGAACACTGAAGCTTTCTTT
TRBJ2-7	NA	once	TRBV6-5	CASSPLPRAYEQYF	TGTGCCAGCAGTCCCTTGCCCCGCGCCTACGAGCAGTACTTC
TRBJ2-2	NA	few	TRBV7-3	CASSSGAGWTGELFF	TGTGCCAGCAGCTCCGGCGCGGGATGGACCGGGGAGCTGTTTTTT
TRBJ2-2	TRBD1	NA	TRBV10-3	CAIQPGQGGTGELFF	TGTGCCATTCAACCGGGACAGGGAGGAACCGGGGAGCTGTTTTTT
TRBJ2-7	NA	NA	TRBV29-1	CSVGGTEEQYF	TGCAGCGTTGGAGGTACGGAAGAGCAGTACTTC
TRBJ1-2	NA	many	TRBV12-3/TRBV12-4	CASSPGLTWDYTF	TGTGCCAGCAGTCCGGGACTGACTTGGGACTACACCTTC
TRBJ2-1	NA	few	TRBV10-3	CAISESGGQSYNEQFF	TGTGCCATCAGTGAGTCAGGCGGGCAATCCTACAATGAGCAGTTCTTC
TRBJ2-1	TRBD2	NA	TRBV7-3	CASSPGLAASYNEQFF	TGTGCCAGCAGCCCCGGGCTAGCGGCTTCCTACAATGAGCAGTTCTTC
TRBJ1-5	TRBD1	NA	TRBV6-1	CASSEHRGNQPQHF	TGTGCCAGCAGTGAGCACAGGGGAAATCAGCCCCAGCATTTT
TRBJ2-3	NA	NA	TRBV7-3	CASSSWTRRDTQYF	TGTGCCAGCAGCTCCTGGACCCGCAGAGATACGCAGTATTTT
TRBJ1-2	TRBD1	many	TRBV4-3	CASSQGSTGDYGYTF	TGCGCCAGCAGCCAAGGATCGACAGGGGACTATGGCTACACCTTC
TRBJ2-7	TRBD2	NA	TRBV7-6	CASSFQILAGVHEQYF	TGTGCCAGCAGCTTTCAAATACTAGCGGGAGTTCACGAGCAGTACTTC
TRBJ1-5	TRBD1	NA	TRBV6-7	CASSWDRDQPQHF	TGTGCCAGCAGCTGGGACAGGGATCAGCCCCAGCATTTT
TRBJ1-2	TRBD1	many	TRBV9	CASSVGDRTYGYTF	TGTGCCAGCAGCGTAGGGGACAGGACTTATGGCTACACCTTC
TRBJ2-3	TRBD2	NA	TRBV29-1	CSVDFLAGVSTYF	TGCAGCGTTGATTTTCTAGCGGGAGTATCGACGTATTTT
TRBJ2-2	TRBD2	few	TRBV7-8	CASSLARTSVGELFF	TGTGCCAGCAGCTTAGCGCGGACTAGCGTCGGGGAGCTGTTTTTT
TRBJ1-1	NA	NA	TRBV18	CASSRIKQGNTEAFF	TGTGCCAGCTCACGCATCAAACAGGGGAACACTGAAGCTTTCTTT
TRBJ2-1	NA	NA	TRBV11-3	CASSLEQLNQNEQFF	TGTGCCAGCAGCTTAGAACAGTTAAACCAGAATGAGCAGTTCTTC
TRBJ2-3	NA	few	TRBV20-1	CSASLSGPSTDTQYF	TGCAGTGCCTCTCTTAGTGGGCCTAGCACAGATACGCAGTATTTT
TRBJ2-5	TRBD2	NA	TRBV7-8	CALSAGGKETQYF	TGTGCGCTTAGCGCGGGAGGGAAAGAGACCCAGTACTTC
TRBJ2-3	TRBD2	few	TRBV20-1	CSASRSGLAADTQYF	TGCAGTGCTAGTAGGTCGGGACTAGCGGCAGATACGCAGTATTTT
TRBJ2-1	NA	few	TRBV3-1	CASSQGEQFF	TGTGCCAGCAGCCAAGGGGAGCAGTTCTTC
TRBJ2-7	NA	few	TRBV20-1	CSARDTGSLSYEQYF	TGCAGTGCTAGAGATACAGGGTCTCTCTCCTACGAGCAGTACTTC
TRBJ1-2	TRBD1	few	TRBV29-1	CSVTAGTGYGYTF	TGCAGCGTTACGGCCGGGACAGGGTATGGCTACACCTTC
TRBJ2-3	NA	few	TRBV24-1	CATSKADTQYF	TGTGCCACCAGTAAAGCGGATACGCAGTATTTT
TRBJ2-4	TRBD1	NA	TRBV10-1	CASILGQEIQYF	TGCGCCAGCATCCTAGGACAGGAGATTCAGTACTTC
TRBJ2-5	NA	many	TRBV5-1	CASSARETQYF	TGCGCCAGCAGCGCCAGGGAGACCCAGTACTTC
TRBJ2-7	TRBD1	few	TRBV19	CASRDRGSSYEQYF	TGTGCCAGTAGGGACAGGGGGAGCTCCTACGAGCAGTACTTC
TRBJ2-2	NA	NA	TRBV7-2	CASSQEGGALSTGELFF	TGTGCCAGCAGCCAAGAGGGTGGGGCGCTCAGCACCGGGGAGCTGTTTTTT
TRBJ2-1	NA	many	TRBV24-1	CATSDLPSHKENEQFF	TGTGCCACCAGTGATTTGCCGAGCCACAAGGAGAATGAGCAGTTCTTC
TRBJ2-7	NA	few	TRBV4-3	CASSQVPTSYEQYF	TGCGCCAGCAGCCAAGTCCCCACCTCCTACGAGCAGTACTTC
TRBJ2-5	NA	many	TRBV7-2	CASSQKGRGQTETQYF	TGTGCCAGCAGCCAAAAAGGGCGGGGACAGACAGAGACCCAGTACTTC
TRBJ1-6	NA	once	TRBV27	CASSPGQTPPPHF	TGTGCCAGCAGCCCAGGACAGACCCCACCCCCCCACTTT
TRBJ2-2	TRBD2	NA	TRBV4-1	CASSGLAGGDTGELFF	TGCGCCAGCAGCGGACTAGCGGGAGGTGACACCGGGGAGCTGTTTTTT
TRBJ2-5	NA	many	TRBV12-3/TRBV12-4	CASSLDLGETQYF	TGTGCCAGCAGTTTAGACCTGGGGGAGACCCAGTACTTC
TRBJ1-1	NA	few	TRBV5-6	CASSLEGLVNTEAFF	TGTGCCAGCAGCTTGGAGGGACTGGTGAACACTGAAGCTTTCTTT
TRBJ1-3	NA	many	TRBV12-3/TRBV12-4	CASSLISGNTIYF	TGTGCCAGCAGTTTGATCTCTGGAAACACCATATATTTT
TRBJ1-1	NA	NA	TRBV28	CASSTGRTEAFF	TGTGCCAGCAGTACCGGGCGGACTGAAGCTTTCTTT
TRBJ2-5	NA	few	TRBV11-2	CASSSRTAGETQYF	TGTGCCAGCAGTTCCCGCACCGCAGGGGAGACCCAGTACTTC
TRBJ2-5	NA	few	TRBV5-1	CASSLEFPRRERAEETQYF	TGCGCCAGCAGCTTGGAATTCCCCCGGCGTGAGCGGGCCGAAGAGACCCAGTACTTC